This is a list of T cell receptor beta chains from one sample in a study of cytomegalovirus exposure and HLA in healthy donors. Profiled with immunoSEQ multiplex PCR; TCRdb holds only in-frame clones, not every one. The table records roughly 130,000 clones, roughly 82% of them present only once. Sequenced: PBMCs. The source of these receptors is a male donor in good health and CMV-seropositive. The CDR3 runs from the conserved cysteine through the conserved F or W. The D gene is left open where the match is weak. Clone size appears in some rows only: once, few, many, or a class for an expanded clone.

>-|TRBJ1-3|-|TRBV6-5
TGTGCCAGCAGTTACTCTATGGGAAACACCATATATTTT
CASSYSMGNTIYF
>TRBD1|TRBJ2-1|-|TRBV29-1
TGCAGCGTTGAAGACCTAACCGGGACAGGAGGTTACAATGAGCAGTTCTTC
CSVEDLTGTGGYNEQFF
>TRBD1|TRBJ2-2|-|TRBV11-3
TGTGCCAGCAGCTTACAACCGGGACAGGGGTCCACCGGGGAGCTGTTTTTT
CASSLQPGQGSTGELFF
>TRBD1|TRBJ2-7|-|TRBV13
TGTGCCAGCAGCCACCGGGACAGGGTTTCCGAGCAGTACTTC
CASSHRDRVSEQYF
>TRBD1|TRBJ1-5|few|TRBV2
TGTGCCAGCAGTGAAAGAGGGACAGGGGCCGGTTATAGCAATCAGCCCCAGCATTTT
CASSERGTGAGYSNQPQHF
>-|TRBJ2-5|once|TRBV4-3
TGCGCCAGCAGCCAAGATCTAGGGCAGGGAGGAGAGACCCAGTACTTC
CASSQDLGQGGETQYF
>-|TRBJ2-7|-|TRBV5-1
TGCGCCAGCAGCCTCAGGGGGGATCCTGGAGTCGAGCAGTACTTC
CASSLRGDPGVEQYF
>-|TRBJ2-3|once|TRBV27
TGTGCCAGCACCCCGACACCCCCGGTTGGCGATACGCAGTATTTT
CASTPTPPVGDTQYF
>-|TRBJ1-5|-|TRBV4-3
TGCGCCAGCAGCCAGGACCGACAGGTGGTGGGCCCCCAGCATTTT
CASSQDRQVVGPQHF
>TRBD2|TRBJ2-1|-|TRBV11-2
TGTGCCAGCCGGGCTAGCGGGAGAAAGGGAAGGCACAATGAGCAGTTCTTC
CASRASGRKGRHNEQFF
>-|TRBJ2-7|-|TRBV30
TGTGCCTTGTCGCCCCTGACAGGCTACTCCGAGCAGTACTTC
CALSPLTGYSEQYF
>-|TRBJ2-5|few|TRBV6-5
TGTGCCAGCAGCGGGGGGCAGTCCGAGACCCAGTACTTC
CASSGGQSETQYF
>TRBD2|TRBJ2-5|once|TRBV18
TGTGCCAGCTCACCCCGGACTAGCACTCAGCGTGGGGAGACCCAGTACTTC
CASSPRTSTQRGETQYF
>-|TRBJ2-7|-|TRBV28
TGTGCCAGCAGGGACCGGACAGGAGGGTCGGCCTACGAGCAGTACTTC
CASRDRTGGSAYEQYF
>-|TRBJ2-1|-|TRBV11-2
TGTGCCAGCAGCTTAATCGGGAGCTCCTACAATGAGCAGTTCTTC
CASSLIGSSYNEQFF
>TRBD1|TRBJ2-5|-|TRBV2
TGTGCCAGCCTCAAGACGGGACAGGCGTCAGGGACCCAGTACTTC
CASLKTGQASGTQYF
>-|TRBJ1-1|-|TRBV9
TGTGCCAGCAGCGTAGCGAGTCACAGGGACAACACTGAAGCTTTCTTT
CASSVASHRDNTEAFF